A selection of T cell receptor beta chains follows, all from one sample in a study of T cell responses to AZD1222 COVID-19 vaccine. Clones were sequenced by immunoSEQ multiplex PCR, and TCRdb holds only the in-frame ones, with some missing. The data contain about 150,000 clones, around 89% of them singletons. This specimen consisted of peripheral blood, obtained on day 0 of MenACWY control vaccination. Receptors originate from an adult in good health. Each CDR3 is given with its conserved first and last residue. A D gene is named only where the DNA matches it firmly. Clone size is shown for a subset of rows, as once, few, many or a class of expanded clone.

j_gene: TRBJ1-5; v_gene: TRBV5-1; abundance: .; d_gene: .; CDR3nt: TGCGCCAGCAGCTTGGTGCCGGGGGATCAGCCCCAGCATTTT; CDR3aa: CASSLVPGDQPQHF
j_gene: TRBJ2-4; v_gene: TRBV4-1; abundance: .; d_gene: .; CDR3nt: TGCGCCAGCAGCCAAAGGTTTGGGTATCAGAACATTCAGTACTTC; CDR3aa: CASSQRFGYQNIQYF
j_gene: TRBJ2-7; v_gene: TRBV24-1; abundance: .; d_gene: .; CDR3nt: TGTGCCACCAGTGATGAAAGCGACAGATACGAGCAGTACTTC; CDR3aa: CATSDESDRYEQYF
j_gene: TRBJ1-5; v_gene: TRBV6-6; abundance: .; d_gene: .; CDR3nt: TGTGCCAGCAGTTACCCTGGGGGCGGGCAGCCCCAGCATTTT; CDR3aa: CASSYPGGGQPQHF
j_gene: TRBJ2-7; v_gene: TRBV6-2/TRBV6-3; abundance: .; d_gene: .; CDR3nt: TGTGCCAGCAGTTATTCAGGGGGGGGATCCTACGAGCAGTACTTC; CDR3aa: CASSYSGGGSYEQYF
j_gene: TRBJ1-4; v_gene: TRBV6-5; abundance: .; d_gene: .; CDR3nt: TGTGCCAGCAGTCAGCCAGGGTGGAATAATGAAAAACTGTTTTTT; CDR3aa: CASSQPGWNNEKLFF
j_gene: TRBJ1-2; v_gene: TRBV6-1; abundance: .; d_gene: .; CDR3nt: TGTGCCAGCAGTGAAGGGCGGGTTGGCTACACCTTC; CDR3aa: CASSEGRVGYTF
j_gene: TRBJ2-7; v_gene: TRBV6-1; abundance: .; d_gene: TRBD2; CDR3nt: TGTGCCAGCAGTGAGGCTACTAGCGTGTACGAGCAGTACTTC; CDR3aa: CASSEATSVYEQYF
j_gene: TRBJ1-1; v_gene: TRBV6-4; abundance: once; d_gene: TRBD1; CDR3nt: TGTGCCAGCAGTGACTCGCGGACAGGGACGTCCACTGAAGCTTTCTTT; CDR3aa: CASSDSRTGTSTEAFF
j_gene: TRBJ2-7; v_gene: TRBV20-1; abundance: .; d_gene: .; CDR3nt: TGCAGTGCTAGTGAGGCTCCGAGCGAGCAGTACTTC; CDR3aa: CSASEAPSEQYF
j_gene: TRBJ2-7; v_gene: TRBV28; abundance: .; d_gene: .; CDR3nt: TGTGCCAGCAGTTCGGTAGACGGGTCCTACGAGCAGTACTTC; CDR3aa: CASSSVDGSYEQYF
j_gene: TRBJ1-3; v_gene: TRBV19; abundance: .; d_gene: .; CDR3nt: TGTGCCAGTAGCGCGGGACTACTCTCTGGAAACACCATATATTTT; CDR3aa: CASSAGLLSGNTIYF
j_gene: TRBJ1-4; v_gene: TRBV5-5; abundance: .; d_gene: .; CDR3nt: TGTGCCAGCAGCTTGTTCCAGGCCTCGAAAGGAAAACTGTTTTTT; CDR3aa: CASSLFQASKGKLFF
j_gene: TRBJ1-1; v_gene: TRBV7-6; abundance: .; d_gene: .; CDR3nt: TGTGCCAGCAGCTTAGAAGCCACAGGAAGGATGAACACTGAAGCTTTCTTT; CDR3aa: CASSLEATGRMNTEAFF
j_gene: TRBJ2-5; v_gene: TRBV27; abundance: .; d_gene: .; CDR3nt: TGTGCCAGCAGTTTTTATGATGGGGAGACCCAGTACTTC; CDR3aa: CASSFYDGETQYF
j_gene: TRBJ1-3; v_gene: TRBV28; abundance: .; d_gene: .; CDR3nt: TGTGCCAGCAGTTTTCCGGGATACGGAAACACCATATATTTT; CDR3aa: CASSFPGYGNTIYF
j_gene: TRBJ1-3; v_gene: TRBV7-2; abundance: .; d_gene: .; CDR3nt: TGTGCCAGCAGCTTAAATCTGGGGTATGGAAACACCATATATTTT; CDR3aa: CASSLNLGYGNTIYF
j_gene: TRBJ2-6; v_gene: TRBV30; abundance: .; d_gene: .; CDR3nt: TGTGCCTGGACCCCAGGGGGGGCTGGGGCCAACGTCCTGACTTTC; CDR3aa: CAWTPGGAGANVLTF
j_gene: TRBJ2-3; v_gene: TRBV19; abundance: .; d_gene: TRBD1; CDR3nt: TGTGCCAGTAGCGGACAGGGGAACGGGCGCACAGATACGCAGTATTTT; CDR3aa: CASSGQGNGRTDTQYF
j_gene: TRBJ2-1; v_gene: TRBV5-6; abundance: few; d_gene: .; CDR3nt: TGTGCCAGCAGCATCGGACGGGCCTACAATGAGCAGTTCTTC; CDR3aa: CASSIGRAYNEQFF
j_gene: TRBJ1-5; v_gene: TRBV6-2/TRBV6-3; abundance: .; d_gene: .; CDR3nt: TGTGCCAGCAGTAACAATCAGCCCCAGCATTTT; CDR3aa: CASSNNQPQHF
j_gene: TRBJ2-7; v_gene: TRBV11-3; abundance: .; d_gene: TRBD1; CDR3nt: TGTGCCAGCAGCTTGGGCGGACAGGGTTTGTACTTC; CDR3aa: CASSLGGQGLYF
j_gene: TRBJ1-5; v_gene: TRBV19; abundance: .; d_gene: .; CDR3nt: TGTGCCAGTAGCTGGACAGTCTCCCAGCCCCAGCATTTT; CDR3aa: CASSWTVSQPQHF
j_gene: TRBJ1-1; v_gene: TRBV30; abundance: .; d_gene: .; CDR3nt: TGTGCCTGGAGCCGCTGGGACAAGAGATCTGAAGCTTTCTTT; CDR3aa: CAWSRWDKRSEAFF
j_gene: TRBJ2-7; v_gene: TRBV2; abundance: .; d_gene: TRBD2; CDR3nt: TGTGCCAGCAGTGATCCTCGGCTAGCGGGACGTGAGCAGTACTTC; CDR3aa: CASSDPRLAGREQYF
j_gene: TRBJ2-6; v_gene: TRBV18; abundance: .; d_gene: TRBD1; CDR3nt: TGTGCCACCAGGGGGCAGGGCCTCCTCTCTGGGGCCAACGTCCTGACTTTC; CDR3aa: CATRGQGLLSGANVLTF
j_gene: TRBJ2-1; v_gene: TRBV30; abundance: .; d_gene: TRBD1; CDR3nt: TGTGCCTGGAGTGCGAGACAGGGTGGTGAGCAGTTCTTC; CDR3aa: CAWSARQGGEQFF
j_gene: TRBJ1-5; v_gene: TRBV30; abundance: .; d_gene: .; CDR3nt: TGTGCCTGGAGTGTAGGCAGCAATCAGCCCCAGCATTTT; CDR3aa: CAWSVGSNQPQHF
j_gene: TRBJ1-3; v_gene: TRBV28; abundance: .; d_gene: .; CDR3nt: TGTGCCAGCAGTTTTCGGAGTCTCGGAAACACCATATATTTT; CDR3aa: CASSFRSLGNTIYF
j_gene: TRBJ2-7; v_gene: TRBV4-1; abundance: .; d_gene: .; CDR3nt: TGCGCCAGCAGCCAAGTACCCCAGGGTTACGAGCAGTACTTC; CDR3aa: CASSQVPQGYEQYF
j_gene: TRBJ1-5; v_gene: TRBV4-2; abundance: .; d_gene: .; CDR3nt: TGTGCCAGCAGCCAAGATTATGCTAGCAATCAGCCCCAGCATTTT; CDR3aa: CASSQDYASNQPQHF
j_gene: TRBJ1-2; v_gene: TRBV19; abundance: .; d_gene: .; CDR3nt: TGTGCCAGTAGTCGGGAGGGCTCTTCCTATGGCTACACCTTC; CDR3aa: CASSREGSSYGYTF
j_gene: TRBJ1-1; v_gene: TRBV18; abundance: .; d_gene: .; CDR3nt: TGTGCCAGCTCACCCACAGGGAACACTGAAGCTTTCTTT; CDR3aa: CASSPTGNTEAFF
j_gene: TRBJ2-5; v_gene: TRBV15; abundance: once; d_gene: .; CDR3nt: TGTGCCACCAGCAGAGGTGGCGTGAAGGTGCCGACCCAGTACTTC; CDR3aa: CATSRGGVKVPTQYF
j_gene: TRBJ2-3; v_gene: TRBV6-5; abundance: few; d_gene: .; CDR3nt: TGTGCCAGCAGCCCCTCATCCGCAAATACGCAGTATTTT; CDR3aa: CASSPSSANTQYF
j_gene: TRBJ2-7; v_gene: TRBV7-8; abundance: .; d_gene: .; CDR3nt: TGTGCCAGCAGCTTAGAGGGTAGGAGGGGTCGCGAGCAGTACTTC; CDR3aa: CASSLEGRRGREQYF
j_gene: TRBJ1-1; v_gene: TRBV9; abundance: few; d_gene: .; CDR3nt: TGTGCCAGCAGCGTTACCGGGACGGAGAACACTGAAGCTTTCTTT; CDR3aa: CASSVTGTENTEAFF
j_gene: TRBJ1-1; v_gene: TRBV30; abundance: .; d_gene: .; CDR3nt: TGTGCCTGGAGTTTAAGTGCGCTTAACACTGAAGCTTTCTTT; CDR3aa: CAWSLSALNTEAFF
j_gene: TRBJ2-3; v_gene: TRBV7-6; abundance: .; d_gene: TRBD1; CDR3nt: TGTGCCAGCAGCCCCCGGACAGGCTCAAGGAGGGATACGCAGTATTTT; CDR3aa: CASSPRTGSRRDTQYF
j_gene: TRBJ1-4; v_gene: TRBV5-6; abundance: .; d_gene: .; CDR3nt: TGTGCCAGCAGCGGCGACAGGAGAGATGAAAAACTGTTTTTT; CDR3aa: CASSGDRRDEKLFF
j_gene: TRBJ1-5; v_gene: TRBV19; abundance: .; d_gene: .; CDR3nt: TGTGCCAGTAGGCCTCCGGGACCCCAGGGGCAGACCCAGCATTTT; CDR3aa: CASRPPGPQGQTQHF
j_gene: TRBJ2-5; v_gene: TRBV2; abundance: .; d_gene: TRBD1; CDR3nt: TGTGCCAGCGGGACAGCTCAAGAGACCCAGTACTTC; CDR3aa: CASGTAQETQYF
j_gene: TRBJ2-7; v_gene: TRBV14; abundance: .; d_gene: .; CDR3nt: TGTGCCAGCAGCCAAGTACAGAACGAGCAGTACTTC; CDR3aa: CASSQVQNEQYF
j_gene: TRBJ2-3; v_gene: TRBV28; abundance: .; d_gene: TRBD2; CDR3nt: TGTGCCAGCAGTCTTAGCGGGAGGGATACGCAGTATTTT; CDR3aa: CASSLSGRDTQYF
j_gene: TRBJ1-4; v_gene: TRBV6-5; abundance: .; d_gene: TRBD1; CDR3nt: TGTGCCAGCAGTTACTCGGGACAGGGAGGTGAAAAACTGTTTTTT; CDR3aa: CASSYSGQGGEKLFF
j_gene: TRBJ2-1; v_gene: TRBV9; abundance: .; d_gene: TRBD2; CDR3nt: TGTGCCAGCAGCGAAGCGGGGGCCGCCTACAATGAGCAGTTCTTC; CDR3aa: CASSEAGAAYNEQFF
j_gene: TRBJ1-2; v_gene: TRBV19; abundance: .; d_gene: .; CDR3nt: TGTGCCAGTAGTTCAGACGGAGGTCCGTATGGCTACACCTTC; CDR3aa: CASSSDGGPYGYTF
j_gene: TRBJ2-2; v_gene: TRBV15; abundance: .; d_gene: .; CDR3nt: TGTGCCACCAGCAGAGCGACCGGGGAGCTGTTTTTT; CDR3aa: CATSRATGELFF
j_gene: TRBJ1-2; v_gene: TRBV5-4; abundance: .; d_gene: .; CDR3nt: TGTGCCAGCAGCTTGGCCAAGACTGTATATGGCTACACCTTC; CDR3aa: CASSLAKTVYGYTF
j_gene: TRBJ2-1; v_gene: TRBV7-2; abundance: .; d_gene: TRBD1; CDR3nt: TGTGCCAGCAGCCTGACAGGGGGTGAGCAGTTCTTC; CDR3aa: CASSLTGGEQFF
j_gene: TRBJ2-7; v_gene: TRBV7-9; abundance: few; d_gene: TRBD1; CDR3nt: TGTGCCAGCAGCCTATACGGGACAGACGAGCAGTACTTC; CDR3aa: CASSLYGTDEQYF
j_gene: TRBJ1-6; v_gene: TRBV30; abundance: .; d_gene: .; CDR3nt: TGTGCCTGGAGTGATATCCCTAATTCACCCCTCCACTTT; CDR3aa: CAWSDIPNSPLHF
j_gene: TRBJ1-2; v_gene: TRBV19; abundance: .; d_gene: .; CDR3nt: TGTGCCAGTAGAACGGAATATGGCTACACCTTC; CDR3aa: CASRTEYGYTF
j_gene: TRBJ1-1; v_gene: TRBV18; abundance: .; d_gene: TRBD1; CDR3nt: TGTGCCAGCTCACCTTACATGACAGGGGGCAAAACTGAAGCTTTCTTT; CDR3aa: CASSPYMTGGKTEAFF